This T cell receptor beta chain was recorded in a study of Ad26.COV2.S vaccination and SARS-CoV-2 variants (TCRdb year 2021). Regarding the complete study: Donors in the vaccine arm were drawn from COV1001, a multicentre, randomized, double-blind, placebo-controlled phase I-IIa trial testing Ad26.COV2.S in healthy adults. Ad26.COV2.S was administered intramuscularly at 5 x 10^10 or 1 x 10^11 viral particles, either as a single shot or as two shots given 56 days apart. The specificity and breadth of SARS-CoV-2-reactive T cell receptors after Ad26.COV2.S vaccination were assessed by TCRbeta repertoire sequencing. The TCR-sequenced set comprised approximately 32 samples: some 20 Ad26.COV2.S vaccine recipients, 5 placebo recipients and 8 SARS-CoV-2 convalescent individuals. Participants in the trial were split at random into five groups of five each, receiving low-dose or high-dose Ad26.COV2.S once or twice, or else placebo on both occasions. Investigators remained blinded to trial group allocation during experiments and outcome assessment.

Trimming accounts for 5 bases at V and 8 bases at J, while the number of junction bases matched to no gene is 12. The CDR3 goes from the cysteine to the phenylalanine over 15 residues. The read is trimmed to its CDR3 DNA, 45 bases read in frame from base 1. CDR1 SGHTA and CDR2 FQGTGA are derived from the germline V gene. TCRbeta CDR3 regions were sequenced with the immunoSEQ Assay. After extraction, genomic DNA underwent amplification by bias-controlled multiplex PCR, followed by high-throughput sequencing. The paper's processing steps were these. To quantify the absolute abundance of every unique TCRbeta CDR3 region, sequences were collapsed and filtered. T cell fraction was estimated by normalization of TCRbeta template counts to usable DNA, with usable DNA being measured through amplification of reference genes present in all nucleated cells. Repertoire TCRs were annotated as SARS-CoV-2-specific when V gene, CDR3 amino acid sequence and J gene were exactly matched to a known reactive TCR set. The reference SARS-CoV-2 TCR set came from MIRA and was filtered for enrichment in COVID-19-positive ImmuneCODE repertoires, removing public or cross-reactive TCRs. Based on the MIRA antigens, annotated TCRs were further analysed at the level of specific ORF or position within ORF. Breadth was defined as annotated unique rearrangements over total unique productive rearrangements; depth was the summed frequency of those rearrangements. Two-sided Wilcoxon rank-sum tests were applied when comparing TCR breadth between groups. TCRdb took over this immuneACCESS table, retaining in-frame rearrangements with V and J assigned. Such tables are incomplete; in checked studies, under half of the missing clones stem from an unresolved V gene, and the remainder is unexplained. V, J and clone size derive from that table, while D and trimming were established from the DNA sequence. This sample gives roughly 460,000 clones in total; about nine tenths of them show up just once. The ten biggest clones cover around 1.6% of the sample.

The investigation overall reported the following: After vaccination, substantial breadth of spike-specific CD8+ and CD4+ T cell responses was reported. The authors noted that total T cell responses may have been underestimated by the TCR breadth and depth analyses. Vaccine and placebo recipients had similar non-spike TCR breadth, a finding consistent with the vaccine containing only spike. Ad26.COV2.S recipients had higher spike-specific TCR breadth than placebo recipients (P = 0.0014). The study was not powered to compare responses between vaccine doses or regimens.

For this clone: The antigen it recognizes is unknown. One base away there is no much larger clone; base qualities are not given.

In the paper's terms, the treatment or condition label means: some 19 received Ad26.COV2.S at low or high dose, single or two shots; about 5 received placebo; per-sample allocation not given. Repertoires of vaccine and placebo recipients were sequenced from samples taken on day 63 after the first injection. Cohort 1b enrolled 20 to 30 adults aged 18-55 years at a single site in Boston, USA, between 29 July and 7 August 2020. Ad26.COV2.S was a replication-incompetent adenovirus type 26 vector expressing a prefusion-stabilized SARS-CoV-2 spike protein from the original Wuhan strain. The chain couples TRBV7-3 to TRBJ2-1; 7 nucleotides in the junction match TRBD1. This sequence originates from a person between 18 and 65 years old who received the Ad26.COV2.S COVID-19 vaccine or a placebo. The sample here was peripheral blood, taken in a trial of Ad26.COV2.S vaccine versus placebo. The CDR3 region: CASSPQTGSVHEQFF. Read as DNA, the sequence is TGTGCCAGCAGCCCCCAGACAGGGAGTGTGCATGAGCAGTTCTTC.